This T cell receptor (beta chain) was documented in a study of read filtering for tumor transcriptome and immune sequencing. Background on the study: By R-ISS, stages I, II and III held approximately 8, 17 and 7 patients. RNA-seq yielded only 85 to 1273 TCR reads, IR-seq about 4 to 10.27 million.

In this sample, this clonotype turned up a few times. Its antigen is unknown. This may be a read error, as it is one base from a much larger clone. Sampling of bone marrow took place during active disease in every patient. Study results and caveats: Single-read clonotypes: about 81.9% of IR-seq clonotypes (around 3.6% of reads), 74.6% of RNA-seq clonotypes (around 45% of reads).

The germline CDR1 and CDR2 sequences are SGHKS and YYEKEE (reference sequence). The length of the CDR3 is 13 residues. Molecular barcoded adaptors covering alpha/delta and beta/gamma chains were used on 400 to 450 ng RNA. TCRdb re-derived calls from the reads in MiXCR, one entry per CDR3 protein. The table records roughly 59,000 distinct CDR3 sequences, approximately 19% of them present only once. This receptor was obtained from a donor aged 40 or older with multiple myeloma. V usage is TRBV5-5 and J usage is TRBJ2-5, with D tentatively TRBD2 (6 bases). Input material: a population of CD138-negative cells sorted from bone marrow. The CDR3 protein is CASSLDTAGTQHF. The DNA of the CDR3 is TGTGCCAGCAGCCTAGACACGGCGGGGACCCAGCACTTC. The whole variable domain, filled in from reference TRBV5-5 and TRBJ2-5, reads DAGVTQSPTHLIKTRGQQVTLRCSPISGHKSVSWYQQVLGQGPQFIFQYYEKEERGRGNFPDRFSARQFPNYSSELNVNALLLGDSALYLCASSLDTAGTQHFGPGTRLLVL.